The clone carrying this TCR beta chain was observed once. What it binds is unknown. The sample originates from a study of blood T cells in healthy people across ages. The CDR3 extends over 19 amino acids. The use of a sample-barcoded 5' primer and a J-beta primer mix characterized a second PCR of about 7 to 12 cycles. Every cDNA molecule bore a tag from a template-switch adaptor containing 12 random nucleotides. Each CDR3 protein gets one entry after TCRdb re-called the 5' RACE reads with MiXCR. The sample consists of approximately 800,000 distinct CDR3 sequences, about 53% of them appearing once. Every sample gave at least 5 micrograms of total RNA when it was extracted. Overall study results and limits: Naive CD4+ cell counts and diversity both ran higher in long-lived than in aged donors. The authors considered diversity estimates from one million T cells to be underestimates.

The V gene is TRBV21-1, the J gene TRBJ2-3; TRBD2 is the table's D call, not checked against the DNA. TRBV21-1 is a pseudogene segment. The TCR comes from an elderly man in good health. The material sequenced was blood. The CDR3 bases are TGTGCCAGCAGCAAAGGGCGACGGCAGGGAGTTTGTAAGCACAGATACGCGTATTTT. Encoded protein: CASSKGRRQGVCKHRYAYF.